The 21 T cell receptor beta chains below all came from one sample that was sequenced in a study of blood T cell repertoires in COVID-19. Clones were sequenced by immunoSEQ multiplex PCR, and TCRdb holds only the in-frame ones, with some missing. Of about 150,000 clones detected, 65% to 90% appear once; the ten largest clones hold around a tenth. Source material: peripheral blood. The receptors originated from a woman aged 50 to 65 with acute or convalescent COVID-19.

DNA of the CDR3: TGTGCCAGCAGCCTGGGACTAGCGGGGCTCACCGGGGAGCTGTTTTTT. Protein: CASSLGLAGLTGELFF. The V call is TRBV3-1 (or the pseudogene TRBV3-2), the J call TRBJ2-2, with TRBD2 identical over 13 bases. CDR1 and CDR2 (germline): LGHDT, YNNKEL (reference sequence). V lost 4 bases to trimming and J lost 4 bases; unmatched junction nucleotides: 3. This CDR3 has 16 amino acids.

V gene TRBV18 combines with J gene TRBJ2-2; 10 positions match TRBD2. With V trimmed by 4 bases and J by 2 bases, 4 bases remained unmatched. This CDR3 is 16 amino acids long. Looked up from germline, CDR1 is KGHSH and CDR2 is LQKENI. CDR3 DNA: TGTGCCAGCTCACTAACTAGCGGGGCTAACACCGGGGAGCTGTTTTTT. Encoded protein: CASSLTSGANTGELFF.

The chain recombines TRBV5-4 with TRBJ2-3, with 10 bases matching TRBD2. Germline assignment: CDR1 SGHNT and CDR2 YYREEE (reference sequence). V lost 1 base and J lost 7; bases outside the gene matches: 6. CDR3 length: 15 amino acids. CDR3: CASSLKSGRGNTQYF. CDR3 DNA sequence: TGTGCCAGCAGCTTGAAGAGCGGGAGGGGAAATACGCAGTATTTT.

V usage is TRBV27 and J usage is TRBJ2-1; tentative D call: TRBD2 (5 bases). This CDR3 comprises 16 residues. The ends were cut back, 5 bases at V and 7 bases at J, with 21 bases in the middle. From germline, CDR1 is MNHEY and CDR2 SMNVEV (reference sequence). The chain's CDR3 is CASSPDYSDPLNEQFF. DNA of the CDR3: TGTGCCAGCAGTCCCGACTATAGCGACCCTTTGAATGAGCAGTTCTTC.

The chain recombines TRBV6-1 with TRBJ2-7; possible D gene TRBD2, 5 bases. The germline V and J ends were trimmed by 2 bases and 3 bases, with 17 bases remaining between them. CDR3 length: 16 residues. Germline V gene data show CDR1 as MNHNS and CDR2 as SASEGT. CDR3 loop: CASSELARTPNYEQYF. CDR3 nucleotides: TGTGCCAGCAGTGAACTAGCCCGAACACCGAACTACGAGCAGTACTTC.

CDR3 sequence: CASKPVPGGIFYEQYF. CDR3 DNA: TGTGCCAGCAAGCCCGTCCCCGGGGGGATCTTTTACGAGCAGTACTTC. The chain carries TRBV9 and TRBJ2-7; TRBD2 agrees at 7 bases. Germline CDR1 is SGDLS and CDR2 is YYNGEE. V shed 6 bases, J shed 4 bases, and the junction held 16 bases outside the gene matches. The CDR3 is 16 amino acids.

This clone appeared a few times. Written as DNA, the CDR3 is TGTGCCAGTGCCCGGCGACTAGCGGGAGTCGACGAGCAGTACTTC. As protein: CASARRLAGVDEQYF. The V call is TRBV27, the J call TRBJ2-7; 12 positions agree with TRBD2. The CDR3 spans 15 residues. The germline V gene encodes CDR1 MNHEY and CDR2 SMNVEV (reference sequence). V trimming: 9 bases; J trimming: 5 bases; junction bases outside the gene matches: 11.

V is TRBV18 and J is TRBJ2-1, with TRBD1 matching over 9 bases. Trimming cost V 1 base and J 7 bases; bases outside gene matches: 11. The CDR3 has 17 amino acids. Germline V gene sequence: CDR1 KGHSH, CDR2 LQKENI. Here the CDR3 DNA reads TGTGCCAGCTCACCACAATTTGTTACAGGGGGCTCGAATGAGCAGTTCTTC. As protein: CASSPQFVTGGSNEQFF.

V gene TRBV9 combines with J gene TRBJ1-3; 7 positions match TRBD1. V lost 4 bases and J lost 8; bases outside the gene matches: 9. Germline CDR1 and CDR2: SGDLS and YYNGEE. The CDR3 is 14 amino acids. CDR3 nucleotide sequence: TGTGCCAGCAGCCCCGTACACAGGGGTGACACCATATATTTT. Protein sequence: CASSPVHRGDTIYF.

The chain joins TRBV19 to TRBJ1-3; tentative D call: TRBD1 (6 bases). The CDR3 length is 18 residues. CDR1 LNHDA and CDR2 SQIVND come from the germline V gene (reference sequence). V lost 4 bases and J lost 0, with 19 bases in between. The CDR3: CASSTPLGHKSSGNTIYF. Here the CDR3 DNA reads TGTGCCAGTAGTACGCCCTTGGGACATAAGAGCTCTGGAAACACCATATATTTT. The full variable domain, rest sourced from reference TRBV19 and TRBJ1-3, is DGGITQSPKYLFRKEGQNVTLSCEQNLNHDAMYWYRQDPGQGLRLIYYSQIVNDFQKGDIAEGYSVSREKKESFPLTVTSAQKNPTAFYLCASSTPLGHKSSGNTIYFGEGSWLTVV.

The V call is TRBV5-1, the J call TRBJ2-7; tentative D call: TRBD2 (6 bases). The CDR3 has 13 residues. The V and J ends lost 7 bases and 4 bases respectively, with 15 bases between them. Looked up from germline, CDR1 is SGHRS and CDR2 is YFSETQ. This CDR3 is CASGRELGYEQYF. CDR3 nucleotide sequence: TGCGCCAGCGGCCGGGAGTTGGGATACGAGCAGTACTTC.

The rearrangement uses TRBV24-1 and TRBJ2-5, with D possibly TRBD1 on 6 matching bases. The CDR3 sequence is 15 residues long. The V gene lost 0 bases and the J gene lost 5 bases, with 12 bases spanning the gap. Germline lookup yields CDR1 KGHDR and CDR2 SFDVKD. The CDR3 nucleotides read TGTGCCACCAGTGATTTGTCAGGGGTCGGGGAGACCCAGTACTTC. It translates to CATSDLSGVGETQYF.

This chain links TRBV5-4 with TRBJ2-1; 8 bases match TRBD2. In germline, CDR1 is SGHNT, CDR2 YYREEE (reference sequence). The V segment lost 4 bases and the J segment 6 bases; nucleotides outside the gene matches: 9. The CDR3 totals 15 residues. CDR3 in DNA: TGTGCCAGCAGCCCAGCGGGAGTTCGGGTCAATGAGCAGTTCTTC. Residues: CASSPAGVRVNEQFF.

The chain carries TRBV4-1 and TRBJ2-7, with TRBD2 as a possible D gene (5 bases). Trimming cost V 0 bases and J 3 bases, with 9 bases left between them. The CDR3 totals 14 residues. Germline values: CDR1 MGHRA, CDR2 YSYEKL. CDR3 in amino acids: CASSQDPGYYEQYF. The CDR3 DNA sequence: TGCGCCAGCAGCCAAGATCCGGGGTACTACGAGCAGTACTTC.

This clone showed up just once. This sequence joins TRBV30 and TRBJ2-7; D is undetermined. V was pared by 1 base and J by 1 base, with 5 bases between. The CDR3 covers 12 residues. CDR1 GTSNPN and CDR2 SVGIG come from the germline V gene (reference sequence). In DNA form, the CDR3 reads TGTGCCTGGAGTGGACTTTCCTACGAGCAGTACTTC. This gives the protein CAWSGLSYEQYF.

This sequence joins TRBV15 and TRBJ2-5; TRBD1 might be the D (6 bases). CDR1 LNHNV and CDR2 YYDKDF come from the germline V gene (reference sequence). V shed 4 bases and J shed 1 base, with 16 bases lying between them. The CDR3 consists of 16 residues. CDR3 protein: CATSTARPGVQETQYF. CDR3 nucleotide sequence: TGTGCCACCAGCACAGCTCGGCCAGGGGTCCAAGAGACCCAGTACTTC. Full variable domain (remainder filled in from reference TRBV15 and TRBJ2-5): DAMVIQNPRYQVTQFGKPVTLSCSQTLNHNVMYWYQQKSSQAPKLLFHYYDKDFNNEADTPDNFQSRRPNTSFCFLDIRSPGLGDTAMYLCATSTARPGVQETQYFGPGTRLLVL.

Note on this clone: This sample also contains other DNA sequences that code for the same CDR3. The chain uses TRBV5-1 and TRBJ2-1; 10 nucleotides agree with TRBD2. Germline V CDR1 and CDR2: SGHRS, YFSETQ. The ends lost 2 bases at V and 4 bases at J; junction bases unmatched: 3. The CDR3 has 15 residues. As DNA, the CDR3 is TGCGCCAGCAGCTTAACTAGCGGGACATACAATGAGCAGTTCTTC. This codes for CASSLTSGTYNEQFF.

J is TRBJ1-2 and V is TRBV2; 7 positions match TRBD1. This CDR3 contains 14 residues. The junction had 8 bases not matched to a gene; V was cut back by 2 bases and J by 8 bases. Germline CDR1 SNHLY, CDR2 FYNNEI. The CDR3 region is CASSEIQGYEGYTF. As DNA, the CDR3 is TGTGCCAGCAGTGAAATACAGGGGTATGAAGGCTACACCTTC.

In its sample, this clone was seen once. CDR3 loop: CASSQGRYTEAFF. The CDR3 DNA follows: TGTGCCAGCAGCCAGGGTCGGTACACTGAAGCTTTCTTT. The chain joins TRBV7-2 to TRBJ1-1; a weak D match, TRBD1 (5 bases). Germline assignment: CDR1 SGHTA and CDR2 FQGNSA. V shed 5 bases and J shed 3 bases, with 10 bases lying between them. The CDR3 spans 13 residues.

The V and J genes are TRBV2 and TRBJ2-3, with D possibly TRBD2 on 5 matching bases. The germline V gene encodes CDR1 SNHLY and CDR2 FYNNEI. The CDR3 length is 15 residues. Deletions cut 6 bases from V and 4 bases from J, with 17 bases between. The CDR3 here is CASRSGVAFADTQYF. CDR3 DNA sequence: TGTGCCAGCAGGTCCGGGGTGGCCTTCGCAGATACGCAGTATTTT. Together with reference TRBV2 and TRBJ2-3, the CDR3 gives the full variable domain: EPEVTQTPSHQVTQMGQEVILRCVPISNHLYFYWYRQILGQKVEFLVSFYNNEISEKSEIFDDQFSVERPDGSNFTLKIRSTKLEDSAMYFCASRSGVAFADTQYFGPGTRLTVL.

This CDR3 is CASSIHRGPYLEQYF. The CDR3 DNA reads as TGTGCCAGCAGTATACACAGGGGCCCGTACCTCGAGCAGTACTTC. The gene calls are TRBV28 and TRBJ2-7, with 7 bases lining up with TRBD1. J gave up 6 bases and V 5 bases, and 13 bases lay outside the gene matches. CDR1 is MDHEN, CDR2 SYDVKM, per germline. The CDR3 contains 15 residues.